Below, 25 T cell receptor beta chains from the same sample are listed, as sequenced in a study of blood T cell repertoires in COVID-19. Method: immunoSEQ multiplex PCR; TCRdb's copy keeps in-frame clones and lacks some. The sample records over 300,000 clones, around 83% being singletons. The sequenced sample was peripheral blood. The receptors derive from a woman aged 50 to 60 with acute or convalescent COVID-19.

This chain connects TRBV5-1 to TRBJ1-4; D perhaps matches TRBD1 (6 bases). Trimming removed 4 bases at V and 1 base at J, with 14 bases between. Germline V gives CDR1 SGHRS, CDR2 YFSETQ. The CDR3 is made up of 16 amino acids. The chain's CDR3 is CASSNMPGVTNEKLFF. The CDR3 nucleotides read TGCGCCAGCAGCAACATGCCAGGGGTAACTAATGAAAAACTGTTTTTT. The whole variable domain, remainder taken from reference TRBV5-1 and TRBJ1-4, is KAGVTQTPRYLIKTRGQQVTLSCSPISGHRSVSWYQQTPGQGLQFLFEYFSETQRNKGNFPGRFSGRQFSNSRSEMNVSTLELGDSALYLCASSNMPGVTNEKLFFGSGTQLSVL.

The gene calls are TRBV7-3 and TRBJ2-3, with D possibly being TRBD1 (6 bases). V was cut by 5 bases and J by 5 bases, with 20 bases left in between. Germline CDR1 SGHTA, CDR2 FQGTGA. The CDR3 covers 16 residues. The chain's CDR3 is CASSPRGGGGLDTQYF. The CDR3 DNA follows: TGTGCCAGCAGCCCCAGGGGCGGAGGAGGTCTAGATACGCAGTATTTT.

The chain uses TRBV15 and TRBJ1-4, with D perhaps TRBD1 (5 bases). Germline assignment: CDR1 LNHNV and CDR2 YYDKDF (reference sequence). The V and J ends lost 9 bases and 7 bases respectively, with 18 bases between them. This CDR3 is 14 amino acids long. In DNA form, the CDR3 reads TGTGCCACGTCCCAGGGCATGGAAGGTGAAAAACTGTTTTTT. Its protein product is CATSQGMEGEKLFF.

This clone appeared a single time. J is TRBJ1-1 and V is TRBV9; TRBD1 agrees at 7 bases. With 0 bases clipped from V and 10 bases from J, the junction kept 9 bases outside the gene matches. The CDR3 sequence is 14 residues long. Germline V lookup: CDR1 SGDLS, CDR2 YYNGEE. CDR3: CASSVVQGPVGAFF. CDR3 bases: TGTGCCAGCAGCGTAGTACAGGGGCCAGTAGGAGCTTTCTTT. Full variable domain (outside the CDR3, taken from reference TRBV9 and TRBJ1-1): DSGVTQTPKHLITATGQRVTLRCSPRSGDLSVYWYQQSLDQGLQFLIQYYNGEERAKGNILERFSAQQFPDLHSELNLSSLELGDSALYFCASSVVQGPVGAFFGQGTRLTVV.

This rearrangement joins TRBV3-1 (or the pseudogene TRBV3-2) to TRBJ1-4, with unresolved D. Per germline, CDR1 LGHDT and CDR2 YNNKEL (reference sequence). CDR3 length: 14 amino acids. V lost 4 bases to trimming and J lost 0 bases, with 6 bases between them. In DNA form, the CDR3 reads TGTGCCAGCAGCCCTTACACAACTAATGAAAAACTGTTTTTT. Its protein product is CASSPYTTNEKLFF.

The rearrangement links TRBV19 to TRBJ2-7, with D perhaps TRBD1 (5 bases). Germline-derived CDR1 and CDR2 are LNHDA and SQIVND (reference sequence). Trimming left V 6 bases short and J 3 bases short, with 12 bases between. The CDR3 is 13 amino acids. The CDR3, as DNA: TGTGCCAGTAGCCCCGGACACCTCTACGAGCAGTACTTC. Protein sequence: CASSPGHLYEQYF.

The rearrangement uses TRBV7-2 and TRBJ1-3; 8 bases align to TRBD1. From germline, CDR1 is SGHTA and CDR2 FQGNSA. Trimming at V came to 5 bases and at J to 0 bases, leaving 12 bases not matched to a gene. This CDR3 is built from 18 residues. The CDR3: CASSQIAGQVHSGNTIYF. CDR3 sequence (DNA): TGTGCCAGCAGCCAGATCGCGGGACAGGTCCACTCTGGAAACACCATATATTTT. Complete variable domain (other parts from reference TRBV7-2 and TRBJ1-3): GAGVSQSPSNKVTEKGKDVELRCDPISGHTALYWYRQSLGQGLEFLIYFQGNSAPDKSGLPSDRFSAERTGGSVSTLTIQRTQQEDSAVYLCASSQIAGQVHSGNTIYFGEGSWLTVV.

The V gene is TRBV15, the J gene TRBJ2-3; 10 bases line up with TRBD2. V shed 5 bases, J shed 0 bases, and the junction held 11 bases outside the gene matches. CDR1 and CDR2 from the germline V gene are LNHNV and YYDKDF (reference sequence). This CDR3 contains 18 residues. CDR3 DNA sequence: TGTGCCACCAGCTATACCCCGGGACTAGCGCTCAGCACAGATACGCAGTATTTT. Protein sequence: CATSYTPGLALSTDTQYF.

V and J are TRBV19 and TRBJ1-4; D call uncertain. V was shortened by 3 bases and J by 0 bases, with 11 bases between the two germline ends. This CDR3 comprises 16 residues. Germline CDR1 and CDR2: LNHDA and SQIVND (reference sequence). CDR3 sequence: CASSILTPPTNEKLFF. The DNA of the CDR3 is TGTGCCAGTAGTATTTTGACACCTCCAACTAATGAAAAACTGTTTTTT.

This clone has a handful of counts. V and J are TRBV5-1 and TRBJ2-1; maybe TRBD2 (6 bases). With 0 bases removed from V and 8 bases from J, the gap between germline ends came to 15 bases. The CDR3 has 15 amino acids. Per the germline V gene, CDR1 is SGHRS and CDR2 is YFSETQ. The CDR3 protein is CASSLGSGRGYEQFF. Here the CDR3 DNA reads TGCGCCAGCAGCTTGGGGAGCGGGCGGGGTTATGAGCAGTTCTTC. Variable domain in full (rest from reference TRBV5-1 and TRBJ2-1): KAGVTQTPRYLIKTRGQQVTLSCSPISGHRSVSWYQQTPGQGLQFLFEYFSETQRNKGNFPGRFSGRQFSNSRSEMNVSTLELGDSALYLCASSLGSGRGYEQFFGPGTRLTVL.

With regard to this clone: Other DNA sequences in the same sample also yield this CDR3. This chain uses TRBV12-3 or TRBV12-4 with TRBJ2-1; D call uncertain. The germline V and J ends were trimmed by 6 bases and 0 bases, with 3 bases remaining between them. The CDR3 has 12 residues. In nucleotides, the CDR3 is TGTGCCAGCAGCCTCTCCTACAATGAGCAGTTCTTC. Translated, it gives CASSLSYNEQFF.

This clone showed up just once. As DNA, the CDR3 is TGTGCCAGCAGCCAACAAATCAACTACGAGCAGTACTTC. Protein sequence: CASSQQINYEQYF. The chain joins TRBV4-2 to TRBJ2-7; D is uncertain. The V gene lost 2 bases and the J gene lost 3 bases, with 8 bases spanning the gap. The CDR3 contains 13 residues. Germline CDR1 is LGHNA and CDR2 is YNFKEQ.

The chain uses TRBV7-2 and TRBJ2-3, with TRBD1 as a possible D gene (6 bases). There are 13 residues in the CDR3. V dropped 5 bases and J dropped 4 bases, with 10 bases sitting between them. Germline assignment: CDR1 SGHTA and CDR2 FQGNSA. The CDR3 nucleotides read TGTGCCAGCAGCGACAGGTGGGCAGATACGCAGTATTTT. Its protein is CASSDRWADTQYF.

The DNA of the CDR3 is TGTGCCAGTAACCTGGGCAGGCGCCCGGGGAGTGAAAAACTGTTTTTT. Encoded protein: CASNLGRRPGSEKLFF. V gene TRBV19 combines with J gene TRBJ1-4; D not certain. Per the germline V gene, CDR1 is LNHDA and CDR2 is SQIVND (reference sequence). Trimming pared 7 bases from V and 7 bases from J, leaving 22 bases between. The CDR3 runs to 16 residues.

Remarks on this clone: The same CDR3 arises from other DNA sequences in this sample as well. The chain combines TRBV5-1 with TRBJ2-5, with 7 bases identical to TRBD1. J gave up 4 bases and V 4 bases, and 1 base lay outside the gene matches. The CDR3 has 12 residues. Germline-derived CDR1 and CDR2 are SGHRS and YFSETQ. For the CDR3, the DNA is TGCGCCAGCAGCCCAGGGGGAGAGACCCAGTACTTC. Translating it yields CASSPGGETQYF.

This clone was seen only once. The CDR3 sequence: CASSSGRISYNEQFF. For the CDR3, the DNA is TGTGCCAGTTCTAGCGGGAGGATTTCCTACAATGAGCAGTTCTTC. This chain joins TRBV19 and TRBJ2-1, with 11 bases matching TRBD2. There are 15 residues in the CDR3. J was trimmed by 1 base and V by 8 bases; bases with no gene match: 4. CDR1 is LNHDA, CDR2 SQIVND, per germline (reference sequence).

In this sample, this clone turned up a few times. The rearrangement links TRBV19 to TRBJ1-1; 9 bases line up with TRBD1. CDR3 length: 14 residues. Trimming cost V 5 bases and J 4 bases; bases outside gene matches: 5. In germline, CDR1 is LNHDA, CDR2 SQIVND (reference sequence). The CDR3 protein is CASSFTGGITEAFF. The CDR3 nucleotides are TGTGCCAGTAGTTTTACAGGGGGCATCACTGAAGCTTTCTTT.

This chain joins TRBV7-9 and TRBJ2-7; weak D call: TRBD1 (6 bases). Germline V gene lookup returns CDR1 SEHNR and CDR2 FQNEAQ (reference sequence). Trimming stripped 4 bases from V and 4 bases from J, with 8 bases between. CDR3 size: 12 residues. CDR3 in DNA: TGTGCCAGCAGCTCACAGGGTTACGAGCAGTACGTC. Translation: CASSSQGYEQYV.

The CDR3 loop reads CASSRGRGQSYEQYF. The CDR3, as DNA: TGTGCCAGCAGCCGCGGGCGGGGGCAGTCCTACGAGCAGTACTTC. The rearrangement links TRBV7-2 to TRBJ2-7; TRBD2 is a possible D gene (7 bases). Trimming cost V 5 bases and J 1 base, with 15 bases left between them. This CDR3 has 15 amino acids. The germline V gene has CDR1 SGHTA and CDR2 FQGNSA.

This rearrangement joins TRBV11-3 to TRBJ2-3; D possibly corresponds to TRBD2 (7 bases). With 5 bases removed from V and 2 bases from J, the gap between germline ends came to 14 bases. Germline CDR1 is SGHNT and CDR2 is YENEEA. The CDR3 extends over 15 amino acids. CDR3 sequence: CASSRGGRITDTQYF. The CDR3 nucleotides read TGTGCCAGCAGCAGGGGGGGAAGAATCACAGATACGCAGTATTTT.

The chain joins TRBV4-3 to TRBJ2-3; 7 bases agree with TRBD1. The CDR3 covers 17 residues. From germline, CDR1 is LGHNA and CDR2 YSLEER. V trimming: 3 bases; J trimming: 1 base; junction bases outside the gene matches: 10. CDR3 nucleotides: TGCGCCAGCAGCCAGTTACAGGGGATAACTGGCACAGATACGCAGTATTTT. Its translation is CASSQLQGITGTDTQYF.

The CDR3 DNA is TGTGCCAGCAGTTTCCTAGCGGTTGAGACCCAGTACTTC. It encodes CASSFLAVETQYF. The chain has TRBV28 and TRBJ2-5, with 7 nucleotides matching TRBD2. The germline gives CDR1 MDHEN, CDR2 SYDVKM. V was pared by 3 bases and J by 5 bases, with 3 bases of the junction left unmatched. The CDR3 spans 13 residues.

The chain has TRBV6-6 and TRBJ1-4; tentative D call: TRBD1 (5 bases). V lost 6 bases to trimming and J lost 7 bases, with 12 bases between them. From germline, CDR1 is MNHNY and CDR2 SVGAGI (reference sequence). The CDR3 is 13 residues long. CDR3 nucleotide sequence: TGTGCCAGCAGCGTCAGGGAGGGTGAAAAACTGTTTTTT. Its protein product is CASSVREGEKLFF.

Details on this clone: Other nucleotide sequences from this sample produce the same CDR3. The chain is built from TRBV18 and TRBJ1-2; the D is unclear. The CDR3 sequence is 15 residues long. Per the germline V gene, CDR1 is KGHSH and CDR2 is LQKENI. V shed 2 bases and J shed 2 bases, with 12 bases lying between them. Here the CDR3 reads CASSPTTGENYGYTF. The CDR3 nucleotides read TGTGCCAGCTCACCAACGACCGGAGAAAACTATGGCTACACCTTC.

The J gene is TRBJ2-1, the V gene TRBV4-3; TRBD2 matches at 16 bases. V lost 0 bases to trimming and J lost 2 bases; unmatched junction nucleotides: 10. The germline gives CDR1 LGHNA, CDR2 YSLEER. The CDR3 consists of 21 residues. DNA for the CDR3: TGCGCCAGCAGCCAAGAGCGGGGGACTAGCGGGAGGGCCGGAGCCTACAATGAGCAGTTCTTC. It translates to CASSQERGTSGRAGAYNEQFF.